This T cell receptor beta chain was sequenced in a study of blood T cells in healthy people across ages. Primed by a sample-barcoded 5' primer and a J-beta primer mix, a second PCR proceeded for about 7 to 11 cycles. One entry per CDR3 protein, called by TCRdb with MiXCR from the 5' RACE reads. This repertoire shows around 1,000,000 distinct CDR3 sequences, around 25% found once; its top ten account for approximately 0.75%. The study recruited healthy Caucasian donors from Russia who were aged about 6 to 100. From germline, CDR1 is SGHDN and CDR2 FVKESK. V lost 1 base to trimming and J lost 4 bases, with 6 bases between them. The CDR3 extends over 13 amino acids. These same records also appear under a second study, on T cells of mothers and their children.

This sequence was found in a girl aged 2 to 9 in good health. The V and J genes are TRBV14 and TRBJ2-3; D remains unclear. Source material: blood. CDR3 in DNA: TGTGCCAGCAGCCAAGTTGACTCAGATACGCAGTATTTT. It encodes CASSQVDSDTQYF.